This TCR beta chain emerged from a study of OX40 agonist ivuxolimab in advanced cancers. The CDR3 consists of 13 residues. V was cut by 7 bases and J by 3 bases, with 10 bases left in between. CDR1 ENHRY and CDR2 SYGVKD come from the germline V gene. Generated by immunoSEQ multiplex PCR, the TCRdb table keeps only in-frame clones and is missing some. The table has 50,000 to 80,000 clones, approximately 90% seen once. This TCR came from an adult with an advanced solid tumor such as melanoma, head and neck, liver or kidney cancer. The input for sequencing was CD4+ or CD8+ T cells sorted from blood, taken in a trial of the OX40 agonist ivuxolimab. J is TRBJ2-1 and V is TRBV10-3, with a weak D call TRBD2 (6 bases). The CDR3 DNA is TGTGCCATCAACGGGGGAATCTACAATGAGCAGTTCTTC. Its translation is CAINGGIYNEQFF.